This T cell receptor (beta chain) comes out of a study of blood T cell repertoires in COVID-19. Study summary: Samples of COVID-19 (acute and convalescent) were obtained from the United States, Italy and Spain. T cells, B-cell-depleted T cells, or PBMCs supplied cDNA or gDNA.

How the authors handled the data: Reference gene primer amplification yielded estimated nucleated cell counts. Profiling relied on immunoSEQ multiplex PCR, and the TCRdb table lists in-frame clones only, not all of them. The DNA was the basis for D and trimming; V, J and clone size are from that table. The sample shows 65,000 to 80,000 clones, around 80% of them seen only once. This CDR3 region has 14 residues. V was pared by 3 bases and J by 6 bases, with 12 bases between. CDR1 is SGHRS and CDR2 is YFSETQ in the germline V gene. The specimen was peripheral blood. This TCR came from a human donor in a cohort sampled during active COVID-19. This chain connects TRBV5-1 to TRBJ2-2; possible D gene TRBD2, 5 bases. The CDR3: CASSSTLGAGELFF. CDR3 DNA sequence: TGCGCCAGCAGCTCCACCCTGGGAGCCGGGGAGCTGTTTTTT.